These 5 T cell receptor beta chains originate from one sample sequenced in a study of long-term antiretroviral therapy in people with HIV. The libraries were made with immunoSEQ v3.0 at survey level. This table comes from immunoSEQ multiplex PCR, and its TCRdb copy is limited to in-frame clones, with some not included. This repertoire shows 20,000 to 25,000 clones, 70% to 85% found once; its top ten account for about a tenth. The input for sequencing was unsorted PBMCs, taken 4.1 years after starting antiretroviral therapy. These receptor sequences come from a woman between 40 and 55 years old with HIV.

This clone was recorded a few times. The gene calls are TRBV7-8 and TRBJ1-5; the D is unclear. V was trimmed by 2 bases and J by 4 bases, leaving 18 bases between them. The CDR3 has 17 residues. Germline V CDR1 and CDR2: SGHVS, FQNEAQ. The CDR3 region is CASSLSSYRTPNQPQHF. CDR3 nucleotide sequence: TGTGCCAGCAGCTTAAGCTCCTATCGGACCCCAAATCAGCCCCAGCATTTT.

The CDR3 here is CASSLGTGGDAAFF. The CDR3 DNA is TGTGCCAGCAGCCTAGGGACAGGGGGCGATGCAGCTTTCTTT. The V call is TRBV7-9, the J call TRBJ1-1, with 12 bases matching TRBD1. The V and J ends lost 5 bases and 10 bases, in that order; junction bases with no gene match: 8. There are 14 residues in the CDR3. CDR1 is SEHNR, CDR2 FQNEAQ, per germline (reference sequence).

The chain couples TRBV23-1 to TRBJ2-7, with 8 nucleotides matching TRBD2. TRBV23-1 is an ORF, and what it does is uncertain. The ends lost 4 bases at V and 4 bases at J; junction bases unmatched: 9. This CDR3 contains 15 residues. The CDR3: CASSPAGTSVYEQYF. Here the CDR3 DNA reads TGCGCCAGCAGTCCCGCCGGGACTAGTGTATACGAGCAGTACTTC.

V is TRBV5-1 and J is TRBJ2-5, with TRBD1 identical over 12 bases. This CDR3 contains 16 residues. J gave up 5 bases and V 4 bases, and 9 bases lay outside the gene matches. Germline V gives CDR1 SGHRS, CDR2 YFSETQ. This CDR3 is CASSPGQGAVRETQYF. CDR3 nucleotides: TGCGCCAGCAGCCCGGGACAGGGGGCCGTACGGGAGACCCAGTACTTC.

V usage is TRBV5-1 and J usage is TRBJ2-7; D call uncertain. This CDR3 comprises 13 residues. Looked up from germline, CDR1 is SGHRS and CDR2 is YFSETQ. The V gene lost 0 bases and the J gene lost 2 bases, with 6 bases spanning the gap. CDR3 region: CASSLARPYEQYF. The CDR3 coding sequence is TGCGCCAGCAGCTTGGCTCGTCCCTACGAGCAGTACTTC.